Below are 27 T cell receptor beta chains sequenced from a single sample in a study of Ad26.COV2.S vaccination and SARS-CoV-2 variants. The protocol was immunoSEQ multiplex PCR, while the TCRdb copy is restricted to in-frame clones and leaves out a portion. The sample lists around 300,000 clones, around 89% occurring once. The treatment was: 19 received Ad26.COV2.S at low or high dose, single or two shots; about 5 received placebo; per-sample allocation not given. The samples date from day 63 after the first vaccine or placebo injection. The sample was peripheral blood, taken in a trial of Ad26.COV2.S vaccine versus placebo. These TCRs come from a person aged 18-60 years who received the Ad26.COV2.S COVID-19 vaccine or a placebo.

V usage is TRBV9 and J usage is TRBJ2-1; 7 nucleotides match TRBD2. The germline gives CDR1 SGDLS, CDR2 YYNGEE. This CDR3 has 15 residues. Germline trimming cut 1 base from V and 6 bases from J; bases unmatched to any gene: 7. CDR3 sequence reads: CASSVSPAGSNEQFF. The DNA for the CDR3 is TGTGCCAGCAGCGTATCCCCAGCGGGATCCAATGAGCAGTTCTTC.

The chain joins TRBV7-2 to TRBJ2-2; D is ambiguous. The CDR3 consists of 14 residues. V was cut by 4 bases and J by 3 bases, with 9 bases left in between. Per the germline V gene, CDR1 is SGHTA and CDR2 is FQGNSA. The CDR3 nucleotides are TGTGCCAGCAGCTCTGGGGTGGACACCGGGGAGCTGTTTTTT. Translating it yields CASSSGVDTGELFF.

The CDR3 protein is CASSSLEGGNEQFF. In nucleotides, the CDR3 is TGTGCCAGCAGCTCACTGGAGGGCGGCAATGAGCAGTTCTTC. This rearrangement joins TRBV28 to TRBJ2-1; a possible D gene is TRBD2 (6 bases). The CDR3 totals 14 residues. Germline lookup yields CDR1 MDHEN and CDR2 SYDVKM. Trimming pared 6 bases from V and 6 bases from J, leaving 15 bases between.

This chain connects TRBV14 to TRBJ2-1, with 9 nucleotides matching TRBD1. With V trimmed by 1 base and J by 7 bases, 11 bases remained unmatched. Germline V gene lookup returns CDR1 SGHDN and CDR2 FVKESK. CDR3 length: 17 amino acids. CDR3: CASSQGADRGWWNEQFF. CDR3 in DNA: TGTGCCAGCAGCCAAGGCGCGGACAGGGGATGGTGGAATGAGCAGTTCTTC.

This chain connects TRBV19 to TRBJ2-1; the D gene could be TRBD1 or TRBD2 (5 bases each). Germline V gene sequence: CDR1 LNHDA, CDR2 SQIVND (reference sequence). CDR3 length equals 16 residues. Between the trimmed V and J ends, which lost 3 bases and 8 bases, there was a span of 20 bases. The CDR3 bases are TGTGCCAGTAGTATCGGCCCCACTGTGGGGACGGATGAGCAGTTCTTC. Translating gives CASSIGPTVGTDEQFF.

V usage is TRBV7-9 and J usage is TRBJ2-1; D unresolved. V lost 7 bases and J lost 6, with 10 bases in between. The CDR3 loop spans 12 amino acids. The germline CDR1 and CDR2 sequences are SEHNR and FQNEAQ (reference sequence). In nucleotides, the CDR3 is TGTGCCAGCAACCAAGACCGCAATGAGCAGTTCTTC. Protein product: CASNQDRNEQFF.

The V and J genes are TRBV9 and TRBJ1-4; D perhaps matches TRBD1 (6 bases). This CDR3 comprises 15 residues. Germline CDR1 and CDR2: SGDLS and YYNGEE. Trimming took off 3 bases at V and 7 bases at J, with 16 bases between the two ends. Here the CDR3 reads CASSDQQGFGEKLFF. The CDR3 coding sequence is TGTGCCAGCAGCGACCAACAGGGTTTCGGTGAAAAACTGTTTTTT.

This chain connects TRBV7-8 to TRBJ1-2; a weak D match, TRBD1 (5 bases). Germline loops: CDR1 SGHVS, CDR2 FQNEAQ. The CDR3 spans 13 residues. Trimming left V 3 bases short and J 7 bases short, with 12 bases between. CDR3 amino acids: CASSLGGTSGYTF. CDR3 in DNA: TGTGCCAGCAGCTTGGGGGGGACTTCTGGCTACACCTTC.

This chain joins TRBV5-8 and TRBJ1-2, with no clear D. This CDR3 has 13 residues. The germline V and J ends were trimmed by 4 bases and 2 bases, with 9 bases remaining between them. Germline V lookup: CDR1 SGHTS, CDR2 YDEGEE. CDR3 sequence: CASSPDTNYGYTF. In DNA, the CDR3 is TGTGCCAGCAGCCCTGACACGAACTATGGCTACACCTTC.

The gene calls are TRBV4-2 and TRBJ2-7; D not resolved. V lost 1 base and J 2 bases, leaving 15 bases between the germline ends. There are 16 residues in the CDR3. Germline CDR1 and CDR2: LGHNA and YNFKEQ. CDR3 DNA: TGTGCCAGCAGCCAAGGAGAAGGGCGGTTTGCCTACGAGCAGTACTTC. Translating it yields CASSQGEGRFAYEQYF.

The V and J genes are TRBV11-2 and TRBJ1-5; no definite D call. The CDR3 is 11 residues long. Germline CDR1 reads SGHAT; CDR2 reads FQNNGV. The germline V and J ends were trimmed by 8 bases and 2 bases, with 4 bases remaining between them. In DNA, the CDR3 is TGTGCCAGCTGGGGCAATCAGCCCCAGCATTTT. This codes for CASWGNQPQHF.

The chain couples TRBV7-3 to TRBJ2-1, with 11 bases that match TRBD2. The CDR3 covers 14 residues. Trimming took 5 bases from V and 7 from J; bases not matched to a gene: 4. Germline V gene lookup returns CDR1 SGHTA and CDR2 FQGTGA. CDR3 protein: CASSPGTSGNEQFF. The CDR3 DNA follows: TGTGCCAGCAGCCCCGGGACTAGCGGTAATGAGCAGTTCTTC.

CDR3 nucleotide sequence: TGCGCCAGCAGCTTGAGCGCAGCTGGAAACACCATATATTTT. Residues: CASSLSAAGNTIYF. The chain joins TRBV5-1 to TRBJ1-3, with D uncertain. Between the trimmed V and J ends, which lost 1 base and 2 bases, there was a span of 7 bases. The CDR3 has 14 amino acids. CDR1 SGHRS and CDR2 YFSETQ come from the germline V gene.

The V and J genes are TRBV5-8 and TRBJ2-1, with 7 bases identical to TRBD2. The V gene end was trimmed by 2 bases and the J gene end by 6 bases; junction bases not matched to a gene: 5. Looked up from germline, CDR1 is SGHTS and CDR2 is YDEGEE. The CDR3 consists of 14 residues. The CDR3 sequence is CASSLWGGTNEQFF. Here the CDR3 DNA reads TGTGCCAGCAGCTTATGGGGGGGGACCAATGAGCAGTTCTTC.

This clone was seen once. This chain uses TRBV19 with TRBJ1-2, with D uncertain. This CDR3 contains 14 residues. Trimming cost V 3 bases and J 3 bases, with 11 bases left between them. Germline V lookup: CDR1 LNHDA, CDR2 SQIVND (reference sequence). CDR3 DNA sequence: TGTGCCAGTAGTATGAAGCAGGAGGACTATGGCTACACCTTC. Its protein product is CASSMKQEDYGYTF.

The genes are TRBV18 and TRBJ1-6; TRBD1 aligns across 8 bases. CDR3 length equals 15 residues. Germline V lookup: CDR1 KGHSH, CDR2 LQKENI. V lost 3 bases, J lost 6 bases, and 4 bases stayed unmatched. CDR3 nucleotides: TGTGCCAGCTCACCCGGACAGGGTTTTAATTCACCCCTCCACTTT. Its protein is CASSPGQGFNSPLHF.

This rearrangement joins TRBV4-2 to TRBJ1-6; D call uncertain. The CDR3 extends over 16 amino acids. Trimming removed 2 bases from V and 8 bases from J, with 16 bases in between. CDR1 is LGHNA and CDR2 is YNFKEQ in the germline V gene. CDR3 DNA sequence: TGTGCCAGCAGCCAAACTGGCAGTTCCCAAGATTCACCCCTCCACTTT. This sequence encodes CASSQTGSSQDSPLHF.

The chain uses TRBV5-4 and TRBJ2-1, with TRBD2 identical over 11 bases. The CDR3 consists of 16 residues. V was pared by 0 bases and J by 4 bases, with 3 bases of the junction left unmatched. Germline CDR1 SGHNT, CDR2 YYREEE (reference sequence). CDR3: CASSLGGTSGYNEQFF. The CDR3 region has the DNA TGTGCCAGCAGCTTGGGCGGGACTAGCGGTTACAATGAGCAGTTCTTC. The full variable domain, in which reference TRBV5-4 and TRBJ2-1 provide the parts outside the CDR3, is ETGVTQSPTHLIKTRGQQVTLRCSSQSGHNTVSWYQQALGQGPQFIFQYYREEENGRGNFPPRFSGLQFPNYSSELNVNALELDDSALYLCASSLGGTSGYNEQFFGPGTRLTVL.

The chain uses TRBV15 and TRBJ2-3; D might be TRBD1 (6 bases). Germline CDR1 and CDR2: LNHNV and YYDKDF (reference sequence). There are 15 residues in the CDR3. Trimming stripped 4 bases from V and 0 bases from J, with 11 bases between. The CDR3 nucleotides read TGTGCCACCAGCATCGAGGGACATAGCACAGATACGCAGTATTTT. As protein: CATSIEGHSTDTQYF.

The chain recombines TRBV3-1 (or the pseudogene TRBV3-2) with TRBJ2-1; either TRBD1 or TRBD2 may fit D (6 bases each). Germline loops: CDR1 LGHDT, CDR2 YNNKEL (reference sequence). The CDR3 is made up of 14 amino acids. Trimming removed 2 bases from V and 7 bases from J, with 12 bases in between. The CDR3 spells CASSQIGGRNEQFF. The CDR3 nucleotides read TGTGCCAGCAGCCAAATAGGGGGGAGGAATGAGCAGTTCTTC.

The V gene is TRBV4-3, the J gene TRBJ2-5; D not certain. V was cut by 4 bases and J by 5 bases, with 20 bases left in between. Germline V lookup: CDR1 LGHNA, CDR2 YSLEER. The CDR3 consists of 16 residues. The CDR3 DNA reads TGCGCCAGCAGCCCGGCCCCTTATAAGCCTGGGGAGACCCAGTACTTC. It codes for CASSPAPYKPGETQYF.

This clone appeared a single time. The chain employs TRBV27 and TRBJ2-1; D gene uncertain. V shed 2 bases and J shed 0 bases, with 17 bases lying between them. Germline CDR1 MNHEY, CDR2 SMNVEV (reference sequence). The CDR3 spans 18 residues. CDR3 region: CASSLRKTVLSSYNEQFF. In DNA, the CDR3 is TGTGCCAGCAGTTTACGAAAGACCGTTTTAAGCTCCTACAATGAGCAGTTCTTC.

The genes are TRBV28 and TRBJ1-2, with D tentatively TRBD1 (5 bases). This CDR3 contains 13 residues. The V gene's germline CDR1 is MDHEN and CDR2 SYDVKM. Trimming left V 3 bases short and J 8 bases short, with 13 bases between. CDR3 bases: TGTGCCAGCAGTTTTGTGGCAGGGAGAGGCTACACCTTC. Translated, it gives CASSFVAGRGYTF.

This chain links TRBV2 with TRBJ1-6; D is unresolved. Trimming took off 5 bases at V and 5 bases at J, with 4 bases between the two ends. Germline CDR1 is SNHLY and CDR2 is FYNNEI. The CDR3 is made up of 12 amino acids. The CDR3 reads CASSRDNSPLHF. CDR3 in DNA: TGTGCCAGCAGTCGAGATAATTCACCCCTCCACTTT.

The gene calls are TRBV2 and TRBJ2-5; D uncertain. The CDR3 contains 13 residues. V lost 6 bases, J lost 1 base, and 9 bases lay in between. Looked up from germline, CDR1 is SNHLY and CDR2 is FYNNEI. This CDR3 reads CASRAEIQETQYF. In DNA, the CDR3 is TGTGCCAGCAGAGCAGAAATCCAAGAGACCCAGTACTTC.

In this sample, this clone turned up once. J is TRBJ2-1 and V is TRBV11-3; D might be TRBD2 (5 bases). V dropped 3 bases and J dropped 8 bases, with 11 bases sitting between them. Germline V gene sequence: CDR1 SGHNT, CDR2 YENEEA. This CDR3 is built from 13 residues. The DNA of the CDR3 is TGTGCCAGCAGCTTGTCCTCGGGGTATGAGCAGTTCTTC. Protein sequence: CASSLSSGYEQFF. The variable domain in full, completed from reference TRBV11-3 and TRBJ2-1, reads EAGVVQSPRYKIIEKKQPVAFWCNPISGHNTLYWYLQNLGQGPELLIRYENEEAVDDSQLPKDRFSAERLKGVDSTLKIQPAELGDSAVYLCASSLSSGYEQFFGPGTRLTVL.

The J gene is TRBJ2-1, the V gene TRBV7-9, with 11 bases fitting TRBD2. Germline values: CDR1 SEHNR, CDR2 FQNEAQ (reference sequence). The CDR3 runs to 16 residues. Trimming cost V 6 bases and J 2 bases; bases outside gene matches: 6. The CDR3 sequence is CASSSSSGGPYNEQFF. The DNA for the CDR3 is TGTGCCAGCAGTTCTTCTAGCGGGGGGCCCTACAATGAGCAGTTCTTC. The entire variable domain, with the rest obtained from reference TRBV7-9 and TRBJ2-1, is as follows: DTGVSQNPRHKITKRGQNVTFRCDPISEHNRLYWYRQTLGQGPEFLTYFQNEAQLEKSRLLSDRFSAERPKGSFSTLEIQRTEQGDSAMYLCASSSSSGGPYNEQFFGPGTRLTVL.